This T cell receptor beta chain came from a study of regulatory T cells in long-lasting Graves disease. CDR1 is SGHAT, CDR2 FQDESV, per germline (reference sequence). V lost 2 bases and J 5 bases, leaving 9 bases between the germline ends. The CDR3 totals 13 residues. With RNA extracted from PBMCs as input, the TCR library was made. Diagnosing Graves' disease relied on the American Thyroid Association guidelines. One entry per CDR3 protein, called by TCRdb with MiXCR from the reads. Altogether fewer than 2,000 distinct CDR3 sequences are present, approximately 82% being singletons, with the ten largest covering about 7.7%.

The chain has TRBV11-1 and TRBJ2-5, with D possibly being TRBD1 (6 bases). This TCR derives from a woman between 18 and 29 years old with Graves disease. Specimen: peripheral blood mononuclear cells (PBMCs), collected with antithyroid drug treatment, in newly diagnosed or persistent Graves disease (not recorded which). The CDR3 nucleotides are TGTGCCAGCAGCTTACAGGGGTCGGAGACCCAGTACTTC. Its translation: CASSLQGSETQYF.